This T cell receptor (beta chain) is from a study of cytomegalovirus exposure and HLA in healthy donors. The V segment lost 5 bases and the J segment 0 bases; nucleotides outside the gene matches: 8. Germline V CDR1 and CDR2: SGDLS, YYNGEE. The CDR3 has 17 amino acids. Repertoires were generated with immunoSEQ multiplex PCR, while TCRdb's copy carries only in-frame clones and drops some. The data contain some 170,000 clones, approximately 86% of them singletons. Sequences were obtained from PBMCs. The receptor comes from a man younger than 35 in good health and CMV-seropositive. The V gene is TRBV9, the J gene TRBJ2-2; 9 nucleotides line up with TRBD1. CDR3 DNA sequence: TGTGCCAGCAGGTCCTCCGACAGGGGGGCGAACACCGGGGAGCTGTTTTTT. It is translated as CASRSSDRGANTGELFF.